A selection of T cell receptor beta chains follows, all from one sample in a study of OX40 agonist ivuxolimab in advanced cancers. Only in-frame clones appear in the TCRdb table, and some are missing; sequencing was by immunoSEQ multiplex PCR. The sample carries about 110,000 clones, roughly 90% recorded once. The sample in question was CD4+ or CD8+ T cells sorted from blood, obtained in a trial of the OX40 agonist ivuxolimab. The receptors were gathered from an adult with an advanced solid tumor such as melanoma, head and neck, liver or kidney cancer. Each CDR3 is given with its conserved first and last residue. A D gene is named only where the DNA matches it firmly. Only some rows state a clone size, as once, few, many or a class for expanded clones.

abundance	v_gene	j_gene	d_gene	CDR3aa	CDR3nt
NA	TRBV5-1	TRBJ2-3	NA	CASSLDGSRTDTQYF	TGCGCCAGCAGCTTGGACGGCAGCCGCACAGATACGCAGTATTTT
NA	TRBV30	TRBJ1-5	TRBD1	CACTDRDNQPQHF	TGTGCCTGCACAGACAGGGACAATCAGCCCCAGCATTTT
NA	TRBV7-3	TRBJ1-1	NA	CASSLTVNTEAFF	TGTGCCAGCAGCCTCACAGTGAACACTGAAGCTTTCTTT
NA	TRBV6-5	TRBJ2-5	NA	CASRSSRWETQYF	TGTGCCAGCAGATCCTCTCGCTGGGAGACCCAGTACTTC
NA	TRBV9	TRBJ2-1	NA	CASSVRGSRSNEQFF	TGTGCCAGCAGCGTACGTGGCAGCCGTAGCAATGAGCAGTTCTTC
NA	TRBV5-1	TRBJ2-1	NA	CASSQGRLDNEQFF	TGCGCCAGCTCACAAGGACGCTTAGACAATGAGCAGTTCTTC
NA	TRBV7-3	TRBJ2-2	TRBD1	CASSRGTGRSTGELFF	TGTGCCAGCAGCCGCGGGACAGGTCGATCCACCGGGGAGCTGTTTTTT
NA	TRBV6-5	TRBJ2-3	NA	CASRLQRAGTDTQYF	TGTGCCAGCCGCCTCCAAAGGGCGGGCACAGATACGCAGTATTTT
NA	TRBV6-6	TRBJ2-1	TRBD2	CASSRGGGGSYNEQFF	TGTGCCAGCAGCCGGGGAGGCGGGGGGTCTTACAATGAGCAGTTCTTC
NA	TRBV9	TRBJ2-3	TRBD2	CASSATSGVDTQYF	TGTGCCAGCAGCGCAACTAGCGGGGTAGATACGCAGTATTTT
NA	TRBV11-1	TRBJ1-2	NA	CASSLAQRGGYTF	TGTGCCAGCAGCTTAGCGCAAAGGGGCGGCTACACCTTC
NA	TRBV7-9	TRBJ2-7	NA	CASSLIGLEQYF	TGTGCCAGCAGCTTAATAGGATTGGAGCAGTACTTC
NA	TRBV6-1	TRBJ1-3	TRBD1	CASSESFGQGNGNTIYF	TGTGCCAGCAGTGAATCGTTTGGACAGGGTAACGGAAACACCATATATTTT
NA	TRBV10-3	TRBJ1-1	TRBD1	CAISETPGQGSEAFF	TGTGCCATCAGTGAAACACCTGGACAGGGCAGTGAAGCTTTCTTT
NA	TRBV5-5	TRBJ2-5	TRBD1	CASSSPETGGETQYF	TGTGCCAGCAGCTCGCCGGAAACAGGGGGAGAGACCCAGTACTTC
NA	TRBV27	TRBJ1-4	NA	CASSLSTNEKLFF	TGTGCCAGCAGTTTAAGCACTAATGAAAAACTGTTTTTT
NA	TRBV7-6	TRBJ2-1	TRBD2	CASSLGSSGSGGTMPQFF	TGTGCCAGCAGCTTAGGTAGTAGCGGGAGCGGGGGAACAATGCCGCAGTTCTTC
NA	TRBV19	TRBJ2-1	NA	CASSPQMKGEQFF	TGTGCCAGTAGCCCTCAAATGAAAGGTGAGCAGTTCTTC
few	TRBV7-9	TRBJ2-6	NA	CASSSEGGANVLTF	TGTGCCAGCAGCTCCGAGGGCGGGGCCAACGTCCTGACTTTC
NA	TRBV21-1	TRBJ2-1	NA	CASSTPGGRGEQFF	TGTGCCAGCAGCACCCCGGGCGGAAGAGGCGAGCAGTTCTTC
NA	TRBV25-1	TRBJ2-3	NA	CASSRGGEDTQYF	TGTGCCAGCAGTCGGGGCGGGGAAGATACGCAGTATTTT
NA	TRBV4-1	TRBJ2-3	TRBD2	CASSPGLAGGLVVTDTQYF	TGCGCCAGCAGCCCTGGACTAGCGGGGGGCCTAGTCGTCACAGATACGCAGTATTTT
NA	TRBV11-2	TRBJ2-1	TRBD2	CASSFRTSGGGNYNEQFF	TGTGCCAGCAGCTTTCGGACTAGCGGGGGGGGTAATTACAATGAGCAGTTCTTC
NA	TRBV11-2	TRBJ1-4	TRBD1	CASSWTGTNEKLFF	TGTGCCAGCAGCTGGACAGGAACTAATGAAAAACTGTTTTTT
NA	TRBV6-6	TRBJ2-2	NA	CASSFGGSNTGELFF	TGTGCCAGCAGTTTTGGCGGCAGCAACACCGGGGAGCTGTTTTTT
NA	TRBV2	TRBJ2-1	TRBD2	CASSPTSGGYNEQFF	TGTGCCAGCAGTCCGACTAGCGGGGGCTACAATGAGCAGTTCTTC
once	TRBV5-4	TRBJ2-1	NA	CASSLWVLRGYNEQFF	TGTGCCAGCAGCTTGTGGGTCTTACGGGGTTACAATGAGCAGTTCTTC
NA	TRBV19	TRBJ2-2	TRBD1	CAGRTGVTGELFF	TGTGCTGGGAGGACAGGGGTCACCGGGGAGCTGTTTTTT
NA	TRBV10-2	TRBJ2-5	NA	CASSPADGGETQYF	TGCGCCAGCAGTCCAGCGGATGGCGGAGAGACCCAGTACTTC
NA	TRBV29-1	TRBJ1-3	NA	CSAVPGAGNTIYF	TGCAGCGCCGTCCCAGGCGCCGGAAACACCATATATTTT
NA	TRBV6-5	TRBJ1-1	NA	CASQGYGGNTEAFF	TGTGCCAGCCAGGGGTATGGGGGCAACACTGAAGCTTTCTTT